The 21 T cell receptor beta chains given below trace back to one sample, sequenced in a study of blood T cell repertoires in COVID-19. Assay: immunoSEQ multiplex PCR; the TCRdb copy retains only in-frame clones and omits some. The table includes 300,000 to 450,000 clones, about 90% detected once. Sequencing was performed on peripheral blood. The receptor source for this set is a woman aged 30 to 39 with COVID-19, enrolled during active disease.

This rearrangement joins TRBV27 to TRBJ2-4, with D maybe TRBD1 (5 bases). The CDR3 covers 15 residues. Between the trimmed V and J ends, which lost 5 bases and 2 bases, there was a span of 13 bases. Germline assignment: CDR1 MNHEY and CDR2 SMNVEV (reference sequence). For the CDR3, the DNA is TGTGCCAGCAGTCCTTTACCAGGGCCCAAAAACATTCAGTACTTC. Translating it yields CASSPLPGPKNIQYF.

The chain has TRBV2 and TRBJ1-5; TRBD1 is a possible D gene (5 bases). The CDR3 has 13 residues. V was shortened by 4 bases and J by 9 bases, with 13 bases between the two germline ends. Germline V CDR1 and CDR2: SNHLY, FYNNEI. The CDR3 DNA is TGTGCCAGCAGTGGGGGCGAGAGTGGGCCCCAGCATTTT. This sequence encodes CASSGGESGPQHF.

This sequence joins TRBV5-6 and TRBJ2-7; D remains unclear. Germline lookup yields CDR1 SGHDT and CDR2 YYEEEE. The germline V and J ends were trimmed by 3 bases and 0 bases, with 16 bases remaining between them. The CDR3 sequence is 16 residues long. The CDR3 is CASSSRRSKSSYEQYF. The CDR3 bases are TGTGCCAGCAGCTCCAGGCGAAGTAAAAGCTCCTACGAGCAGTACTTC.

The gene calls are TRBV28 and TRBJ2-2; no clear D gene. CDR3 length: 12 amino acids. Trimming took off 2 bases at V and 7 bases at J, with 5 bases between the two ends. CDR1 and CDR2 from the germline V gene are MDHEN and SYDVKM. The CDR3 nucleotides are TGTGCCAGCAGTTTACGGGTCGGGGAGCTGTTTTTT. It encodes CASSLRVGELFF.

In this sample, this clone turned up once. The rearrangement links TRBV5-1 to TRBJ2-3, with D perhaps TRBD1 (5 bases). The CDR3 length is 16 residues. Deletions cut 4 bases from V and 4 bases from J, with 19 bases between. Germline lookup yields CDR1 SGHRS and CDR2 YFSETQ. The CDR3 here is CASSPTGRVAADTQYF. The CDR3 DNA follows: TGCGCCAGCAGCCCGACCGGCAGGGTAGCTGCAGATACGCAGTATTTT.

This clone was counted once. The gene calls are TRBV18 and TRBJ2-7, with TRBD2 matching 7 bases. The CDR3 has 14 amino acids. With 3 bases clipped from V and 7 bases from J, the junction kept 9 bases outside the gene matches. CDR1 is KGHSH, CDR2 LQKENI, per germline. The CDR3 coding sequence is TGTGCCAGCTCACCTTTAGAGTGGGAGGGTGAGCAGTACTTC. It yields the protein CASSPLEWEGEQYF.

V and J are TRBV21-1 and TRBJ2-1; no DNA check was done on the table's D call, TRBD2. TRBV21-1 corresponds to a pseudogene. The CDR3 consists of 14 residues. Here the CDR3 reads CASSNLAGSHEQFF. The CDR3 coding sequence is TGTGCCAGCAGCAACCTAGCGGGAAGTCATGAGCAGTTCTTC.

Concerning this clone: Within the sample, other DNA sequences also encode this same CDR3. The chain links TRBV5-1 to TRBJ1-3; 8 nucleotides agree with TRBD1. The germline gives CDR1 SGHRS, CDR2 YFSETQ. V was clipped by 0 bases and J by 1 base; unmatched bases: 3. This CDR3 region has 16 residues. The CDR3 coding sequence is TGCGCCAGCAGCTTGGGGACAGGGTCTTCTGGAAACACCATATATTTT. Encoded protein: CASSLGTGSSGNTIYF.

The rearrangement links TRBV5-8 to TRBJ2-7, with 7 bases fitting TRBD1. The CDR3 sequence is 13 residues long. The V and J ends lost 3 bases and 3 bases, in that order; junction bases with no gene match: 3. Per the germline V gene, CDR1 is SGHTS and CDR2 is YDEGEE. The CDR3 sequence is CASSSRQGYEQYF. The CDR3 region has the DNA TGTGCCAGCAGCTCTCGACAGGGCTACGAGCAGTACTTC.

The chain's CDR3 is CASGLGAGDVDTQYF. The CDR3 DNA reads as TGTGCTAGTGGTTTGGGAGCGGGAGATGTGGATACGCAGTATTTT. The rearrangement uses TRBV12-5 and TRBJ2-3; 8 bases match TRBD2. Germline V gene sequence: CDR1 LGHNT, CDR2 FRNRAP. The CDR3 sequence is 15 residues long. The junction had 6 bases not matched to a gene; V was cut back by 1 base and J by 6 bases.

The chain is built from TRBV7-2 and TRBJ1-6; TRBD1 matches at 10 bases. V lost 1 base and J lost 3; bases outside the gene matches: 9. The CDR3 consists of 19 residues. The germline CDR1 and CDR2 sequences are SGHTA and FQGNSA. The DNA of the CDR3 is TGTGCCAGCAGCTTAGATTGGCCCGGGACAGGGGTCTATAATTCACCCCTCCACTTT. Encoded protein: CASSLDWPGTGVYNSPLHF.

The rearrangement links TRBV7-6 to TRBJ2-3; no firm D call. The CDR3 has 13 amino acids. Trimming pared 2 bases from V and 4 bases from J, leaving 7 bases between. Germline CDR1 SGHVS, CDR2 FNYEAQ. The CDR3 reads CASSLNLADTQYF. As DNA, the CDR3 is TGTGCCAGCAGCTTAAATCTAGCAGATACGCAGTATTTT.

This rearrangement joins TRBV18 to TRBJ2-7, with a tentative D call TRBD2 (6 bases). Trimming took 3 bases from V and 2 from J, leaving 14 bases between them. CDR3 length: 15 residues. In germline, CDR1 is KGHSH, CDR2 LQKENI. The CDR3 reads CASSPQSGSPYEQYF. In DNA, the CDR3 is TGTGCCAGCTCACCCCAAAGCGGGTCTCCCTACGAGCAGTACTTC.

The J gene is TRBJ1-2, the V gene TRBV16; TRBD1 aligns across 7 bases. The CDR3 contains 14 residues. With V trimmed by 5 bases and J by 4 bases, 7 bases remained unmatched. CDR1 and CDR2 from the germline V gene are KGHSY and FQNENV. The CDR3 protein is CASSMTGLGYGYTF. Written as DNA, the CDR3 is TGTGCCAGCAGCATGACAGGGTTGGGCTATGGCTACACCTTC.

This clone was counted once. Here the CDR3 reads CASSSYSGRTTLYNEQFF. In nucleotides, the CDR3 is TGTGCCAGCAGCTCCTACAGCGGGAGAACCACTCTATACAATGAGCAGTTCTTC. The chain couples TRBV7-2 to TRBJ2-1; 8 bases map to TRBD2. Looked up from germline, CDR1 is SGHTA and CDR2 is FQGNSA. This CDR3 contains 18 residues. J was trimmed by 4 bases and V by 4 bases; bases with no gene match: 15. Variable domain in full (rest from reference TRBV7-2 and TRBJ2-1): GAGVSQSPSNKVTEKGKDVELRCDPISGHTALYWYRQSLGQGLEFLIYFQGNSAPDKSGLPSDRFSAERTGGSVSTLTIQRTQQEDSAVYLCASSSYSGRTTLYNEQFFGPGTRLTVL.

This rearrangement joins TRBV28 to TRBJ1-1; the D is unclear. Looked up from germline, CDR1 is MDHEN and CDR2 is SYDVKM. The CDR3 contains 12 residues. V dropped 5 bases and J dropped 5 bases, with 9 bases sitting between them. The CDR3 spells CASSERSTEAFF. CDR3 sequence (DNA): TGTGCCAGCAGTGAAAGGAGTACTGAAGCTTTCTTT.

This sequence joins TRBV11-2 and TRBJ2-7, with 7 nucleotides matching TRBD2. The CDR3 is made up of 14 amino acids. In germline, CDR1 is SGHAT, CDR2 FQNNGV. V was pared by 5 bases and J by 5 bases, with 9 bases of the junction left unmatched. The CDR3 sequence is CASSPGLGSHEQYF. DNA for the CDR3: TGTGCCAGCAGCCCTGGACTAGGTTCCCACGAGCAGTACTTC.

This chain links TRBV24-1 with TRBJ1-5; TRBD1 matches at 11 bases. CDR1 is KGHDR, CDR2 SFDVKD, per germline. The CDR3 loop spans 17 amino acids. With V trimmed by 4 bases and J by 2 bases, 6 bases remained unmatched. This CDR3 reads CATSDAADRGRNQPQHF. Written as DNA, the CDR3 is TGTGCCACCAGTGACGCGGCGGACAGGGGGCGCAATCAGCCCCAGCATTTT.

CDR3 residues: CASSSDRVRGGYTF. DNA of the CDR3: TGTGCCAGCAGCTCAGACAGGGTTAGGGGTGGCTACACCTTC. The chain combines TRBV5-4 with TRBJ1-2; 7 bases line up with TRBD1. V shed 3 bases and J 7 bases; nucleotides not matched to a gene: 9. Per germline, CDR1 SGHNT and CDR2 YYREEE (reference sequence). The CDR3 is 14 residues long.

Concerning this clone: The junction shows a germline mismatch at one end, possibly a read error. This chain connects TRBV12-5 to TRBJ2-1, with 9 bases identical to TRBD1. Germline V lookup: CDR1 LGHNT, CDR2 FRNRAP. This CDR3 comprises 16 residues. For the CDR3, the DNA is TGTGCTCGTGGTTTGGAGACAGGGGGTGGCTACAATGAGCAGTTCTTC. This translates into CARGLETGGGYNEQFF.

The CDR3 spells CATRTVGTDNEQFF. CDR3 in DNA: TGTGCCACCAGGACCGTGGGGACAGACAATGAGCAGTTCTTC. The chain links TRBV15 to TRBJ2-1; 7 bases are shared with TRBD1. The CDR3 contains 14 residues. Per the germline V gene, CDR1 is LNHNV and CDR2 is YYDKDF (reference sequence). After removal of 6 bases from V and 5 bases from J, the junction contained 7 bases not matched to a gene. Based on the CDR3 plus reference TRBV15 and TRBJ2-1, the full variable domain is DAMVIQNPRYQVTQFGKPVTLSCSQTLNHNVMYWYQQKSSQAPKLLFHYYDKDFNNEADTPDNFQSRRPNTSFCFLDIRSPGLGDTAMYLCATRTVGTDNEQFFGPGTRLTVL.